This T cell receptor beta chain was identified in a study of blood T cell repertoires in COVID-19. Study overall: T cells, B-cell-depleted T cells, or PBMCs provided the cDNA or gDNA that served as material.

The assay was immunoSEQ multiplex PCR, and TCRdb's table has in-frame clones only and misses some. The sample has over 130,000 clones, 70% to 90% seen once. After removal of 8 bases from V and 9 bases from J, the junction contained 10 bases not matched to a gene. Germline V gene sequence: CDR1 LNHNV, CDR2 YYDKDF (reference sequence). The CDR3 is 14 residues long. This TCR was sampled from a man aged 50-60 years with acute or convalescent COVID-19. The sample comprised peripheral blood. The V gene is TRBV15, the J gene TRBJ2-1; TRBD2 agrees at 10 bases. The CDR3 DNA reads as TGTGCCACCCGCGAAAGCGGGAGGGCCTCTGAGCAGTTCTTC. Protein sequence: CATRESGRASEQFF.